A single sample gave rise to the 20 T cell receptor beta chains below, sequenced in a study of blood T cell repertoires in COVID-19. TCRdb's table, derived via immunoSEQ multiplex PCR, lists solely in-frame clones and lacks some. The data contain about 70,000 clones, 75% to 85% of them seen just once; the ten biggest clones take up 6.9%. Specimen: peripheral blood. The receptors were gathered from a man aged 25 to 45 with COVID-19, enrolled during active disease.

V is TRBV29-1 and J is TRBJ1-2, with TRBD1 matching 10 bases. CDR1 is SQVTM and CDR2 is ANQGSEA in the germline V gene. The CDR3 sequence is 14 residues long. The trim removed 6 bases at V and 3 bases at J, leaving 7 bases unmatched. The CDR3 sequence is CSVDRGTSYYGYTF. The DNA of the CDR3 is TGCAGCGTGGACAGGGGGACTTCCTACTATGGCTACACCTTC.

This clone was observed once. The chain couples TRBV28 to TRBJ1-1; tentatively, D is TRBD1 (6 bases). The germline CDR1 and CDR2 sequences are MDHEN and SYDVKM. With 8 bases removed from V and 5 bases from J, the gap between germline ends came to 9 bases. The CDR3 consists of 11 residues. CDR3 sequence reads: CASGGFTEAFF. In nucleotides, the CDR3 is TGTGCCAGCGGGGGCTTTACTGAAGCTTTCTTT. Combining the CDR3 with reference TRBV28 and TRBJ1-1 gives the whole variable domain DVKVTQSSRYLVKRTGEKVFLECVQDMDHENMFWYRQDPGLGLRLIYFSYDVKMKEKGDIPEGYSVSREKKERFSLILESASTNQTSMYLCASGGFTEAFFGQGTRLTVV.

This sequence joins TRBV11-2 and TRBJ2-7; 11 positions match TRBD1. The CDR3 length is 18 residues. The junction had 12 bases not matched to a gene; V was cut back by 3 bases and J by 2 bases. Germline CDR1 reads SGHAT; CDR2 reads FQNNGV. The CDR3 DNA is TGTGCCAGCAGCTTTCCCGGACAGGGGGCCATTCTCCCCTACGAGCAGTACTTC. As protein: CASSFPGQGAILPYEQYF.

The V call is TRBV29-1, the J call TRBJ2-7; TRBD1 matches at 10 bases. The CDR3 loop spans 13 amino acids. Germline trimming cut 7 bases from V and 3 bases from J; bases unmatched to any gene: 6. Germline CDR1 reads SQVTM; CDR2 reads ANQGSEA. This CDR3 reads CSAAGTGVYEQYF. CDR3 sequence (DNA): TGCAGCGCTGCGGGGACAGGGGTCTACGAGCAGTACTTC.

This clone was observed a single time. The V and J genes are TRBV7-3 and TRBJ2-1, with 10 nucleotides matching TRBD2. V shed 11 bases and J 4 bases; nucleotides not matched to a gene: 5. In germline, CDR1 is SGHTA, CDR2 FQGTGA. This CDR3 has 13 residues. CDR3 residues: CASGLAEYNEQFF. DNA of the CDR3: TGTGCCTCAGGACTAGCGGAATACAATGAGCAGTTCTTC.

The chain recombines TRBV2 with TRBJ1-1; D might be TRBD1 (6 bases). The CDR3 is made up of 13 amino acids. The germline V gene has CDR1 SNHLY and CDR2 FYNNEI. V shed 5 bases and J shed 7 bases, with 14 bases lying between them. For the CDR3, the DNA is TGTGCCAGCAGTTCGGCTGAGGGGGATGAAGCTTTCTTT. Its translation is CASSSAEGDEAFF.

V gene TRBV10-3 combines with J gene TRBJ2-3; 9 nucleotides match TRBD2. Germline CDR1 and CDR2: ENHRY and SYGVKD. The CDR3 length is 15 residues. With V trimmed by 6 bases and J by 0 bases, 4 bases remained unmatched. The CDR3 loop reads CAIRGREGSTDTQYF. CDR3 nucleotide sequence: TGTGCCATCAGAGGGCGGGAGGGAAGCACAGATACGCAGTATTTT.

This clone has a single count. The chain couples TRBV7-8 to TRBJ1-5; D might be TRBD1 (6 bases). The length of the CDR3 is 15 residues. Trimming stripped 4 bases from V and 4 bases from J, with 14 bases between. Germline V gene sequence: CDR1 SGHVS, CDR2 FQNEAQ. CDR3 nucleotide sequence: TGTGCCAGCAGCTCCCAGGGGTCGACTAATCAGCCCCAGCATTTT. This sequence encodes CASSSQGSTNQPQHF.

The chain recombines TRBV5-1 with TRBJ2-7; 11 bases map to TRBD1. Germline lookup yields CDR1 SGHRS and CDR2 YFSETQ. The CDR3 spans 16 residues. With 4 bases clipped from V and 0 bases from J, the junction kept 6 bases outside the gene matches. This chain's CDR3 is CASSPPGQGVSYEQYF. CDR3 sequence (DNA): TGCGCCAGCAGCCCGCCGGGACAGGGGGTCTCCTACGAGCAGTACTTC.

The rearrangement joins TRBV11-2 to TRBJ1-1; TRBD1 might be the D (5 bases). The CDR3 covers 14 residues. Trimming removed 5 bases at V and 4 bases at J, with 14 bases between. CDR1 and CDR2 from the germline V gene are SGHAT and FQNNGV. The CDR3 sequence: CASSLGAGLTEAFF. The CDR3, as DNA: TGTGCCAGCAGCCTAGGGGCAGGACTCACTGAAGCTTTCTTT.

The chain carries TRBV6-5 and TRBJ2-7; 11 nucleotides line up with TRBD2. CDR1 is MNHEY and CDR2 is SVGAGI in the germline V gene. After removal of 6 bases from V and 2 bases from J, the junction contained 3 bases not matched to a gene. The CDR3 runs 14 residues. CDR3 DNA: TGTGCCAGCAGCCCGGGACTAGCGGCCTACGAGCAGTACTTC. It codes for CASSPGLAAYEQYF.

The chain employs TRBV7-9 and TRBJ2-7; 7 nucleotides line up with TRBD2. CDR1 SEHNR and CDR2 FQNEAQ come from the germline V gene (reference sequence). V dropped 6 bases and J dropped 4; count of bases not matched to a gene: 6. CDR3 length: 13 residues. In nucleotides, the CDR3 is TGTGCCAGCAGGCCGGCTAGCGGTTACGAGCAGTACTTC. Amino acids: CASRPASGYEQYF.

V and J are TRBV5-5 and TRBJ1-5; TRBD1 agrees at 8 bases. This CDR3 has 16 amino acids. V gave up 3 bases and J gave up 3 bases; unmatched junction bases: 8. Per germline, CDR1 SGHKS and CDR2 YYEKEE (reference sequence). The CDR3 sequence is CASSSGGTGYNQPQHF. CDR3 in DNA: TGTGCCAGCAGCTCCGGGGGGACAGGATACAATCAGCCCCAGCATTTT.

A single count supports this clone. The CDR3 DNA reads as TGTGCCAGCAGCCAGAGACTAGCGGGAGGGGGCGAGCAGTACTTC. Protein: CASSQRLAGGGEQYF. V and J are TRBV28 and TRBJ2-7; 14 bases match TRBD2. The germline V gene has CDR1 MDHEN and CDR2 SYDVKM. The CDR3 runs 15 residues. V shed 6 bases and J 6 bases; nucleotides not matched to a gene: 7.

The chain's CDR3 is CASSLNAMDRDDEQFF. The DNA of the CDR3 is TGTGCCAGCAGCCTCAACGCAATGGACAGGGACGATGAGCAGTTCTTC. J is TRBJ2-1 and V is TRBV4-2; TRBD1 matches at 8 bases. This CDR3 has 16 amino acids. Germline CDR1 and CDR2: LGHNA and YNFKEQ. J gave up 8 bases and V 4 bases, and 13 bases lay outside the gene matches.

The CDR3 sequence is CASSQQGRDQPQHF. The CDR3 DNA is TGTGCCAGCAGCCAACAGGGTCGGGATCAGCCCCAGCATTTT. This chain joins TRBV7-9 and TRBJ1-5, with D tentatively TRBD1 (6 bases). The CDR3 covers 14 residues. Germline V gives CDR1 SEHNR, CDR2 FQNEAQ (reference sequence). V gave up 5 bases and J gave up 5 bases, with 13 bases separating them.

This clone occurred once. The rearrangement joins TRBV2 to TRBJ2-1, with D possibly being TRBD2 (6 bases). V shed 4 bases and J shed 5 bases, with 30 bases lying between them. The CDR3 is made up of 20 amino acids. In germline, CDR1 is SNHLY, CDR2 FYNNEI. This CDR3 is CASSADTGLVAASPNNEQFF. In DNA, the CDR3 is TGTGCCAGCAGTGCTGACACGGGCCTGGTAGCGGCCTCCCCGAACAATGAGCAGTTCTTC.

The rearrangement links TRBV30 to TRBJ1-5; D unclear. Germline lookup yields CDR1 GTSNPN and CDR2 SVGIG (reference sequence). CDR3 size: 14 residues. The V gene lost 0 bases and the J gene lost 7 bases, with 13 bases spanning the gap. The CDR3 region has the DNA TGTGCCTGGAGTGTACGGAGTGGTGGGCAGCCCCAGCATTTT. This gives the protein CAWSVRSGGQPQHF.

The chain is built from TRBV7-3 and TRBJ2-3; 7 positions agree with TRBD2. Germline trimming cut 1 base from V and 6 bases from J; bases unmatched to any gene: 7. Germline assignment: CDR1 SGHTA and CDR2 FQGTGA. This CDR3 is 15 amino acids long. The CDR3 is CASSLNGGRGDTQYF. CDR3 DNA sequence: TGTGCCAGCAGCTTAAATGGCGGGAGAGGCGATACGCAGTATTTT.

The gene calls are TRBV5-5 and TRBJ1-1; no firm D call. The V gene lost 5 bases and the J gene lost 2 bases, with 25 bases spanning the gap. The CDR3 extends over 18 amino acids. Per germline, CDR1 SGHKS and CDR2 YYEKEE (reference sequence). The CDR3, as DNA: TGTGCCAGCAGTAAGACGGCGGCGGCCCCCCGGCCTAACACTGAAGCTTTCTTT. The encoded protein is CASSKTAAAPRPNTEAFF. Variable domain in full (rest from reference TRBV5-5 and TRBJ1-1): DAGVTQSPTHLIKTRGQQVTLRCSPISGHKSVSWYQQVLGQGPQFIFQYYEKEERGRGNFPDRFSARQFPNYSSELNVNALLLGDSALYLCASSKTAAAPRPNTEAFFGQGTRLTVV.